This section outlines one T cell receptor (beta chain) sequence together with its context. This clonotype was detected many times. Its antigen specificity is not known. No qualities accompany the bases; no much larger clone lies one base away. To prepare the library, 5' RACE was applied. Sequencing used a NextSeq 500. The TCR library protocol attached unique molecular identifiers to individual cDNA molecules to correct for sequencing error and PCR bias. Both TCR alpha and beta chains were sequenced, and tight co-correlation was observed between alpha and beta sequence abundances in each sample. The authors processed their data as follows. Decombinator V4 was used to perform V gene, J gene and CDR3 annotation of TCR sequences. Expanded TCRs were defined as changing significantly between any two time points under a Poisson model with p below 0.0001. TCR abundances were normalised to the total number of TCRs sequenced in each sample and reported as counts per million. TRAV1-2 paired with TRAJ12, TRAJ20 or TRAJ33 defined MAIT TCRs, while TRAV10 paired with TRAJ18 defined iNKT TCRs. VDJdb, accessed 1 November 2021, was searched for CMV, EBV and SARS-CoV-2 annotated TCRs, with TCRs annotated for multiple antigens excluded. Clones were called with MiXCR by TCRdb after fastp trimmed the public reads at Q25, and only in-frame beta chains were retained. Rows with a matching CDR3 protein are joined into one entry that keeps the most common DNA and genes. These V and J calls rely on TCRdb rather than the paper's analysis. Present in this sample are some 38,000 distinct CDR3 sequences, roughly 6% of which were seen just once. About 4.2% of the sample is taken by the ten largest.

This sample is drawn from a study of early T cells in non-severe SARS-CoV-2 infection (TCRdb year 2021). About the investigation overall: Because TCR sequencing relied on bulk RNA taken from unsorted whole blood, pairing of alpha and beta chains was not possible.

CDR1 and CDR2 are read off the germline V gene as MNHEY and SVGAGI. CDR3 length: 16 amino acids, cysteine to phenylalanine. CDR3 DNA only is kept here, 48 bases in frame from base 1. V loses 6 bases of germline sequence and J loses 2 bases, and the interval between the two ends is 19 bases. This was a case-control study nested in a cohort of healthcare workers in London, UK, who had nasopharyngeal swab PCR tests and blood samples taken every week. Between 23 and 31 March 2020, the week of the UK lockdown, healthcare workers were enrolled and then followed up weekly for as long as 16 weeks. Overall study outcomes, separate from this receptor: VDJdb matching was skewed toward anti-spike CD8 responses and likely underestimated virus-specific expansions, missing private and CD4 specificities.

This chain joins TRBV6-5 to TRBJ2-5; the D gene is possibly TRBD2, with 5 bases matching. The source was whole blood, collected at baseline. The TCR sequence derives from an adult who was a healthcare worker with PCR-confirmed SARS-CoV-2 infection or an uninfected control (not recorded which). The bases are TGTGCCAGCAGCCTAGGCCTAGGAGGAAATCAAGAGACCCAGTACTTC. It specifies CASSLGLGGNQETQYF.